The rows below give T cell receptor beta chains drawn from one sample of a study of identical twins. TCRdb reprocessed the 5' RACE reads with MiXCR, giving one entry per CDR3 protein. The table lists about 890,000 distinct CDR3 sequences, 12% of them singletons. This sample was also put to use in a study of yellow fever vaccine responses in identical twins.

Material for sequencing was PBMCs. These receptors were collected from a young woman in good health. Each CDR3 is given without its conserved first and last residue. For some rows the clone size is stated as once, few or many, or as a class when expanded; others skip it.

V,size,CDR3
TRBV5-1,few,ASSGRGQRPGTYEQY
TRBV28,many,ASSFRPTNEQF
TRBV5-1,.,ASSFSSGSADTQY
TRBV20-1,few,SAREELAVYNEQF
TRBV11-2,.,AIHTSVNEQF
TRBV5-1,many,ASSYDTGELF
TRBV2,few,ASSEGGGEIEAF
TRBV10-3,few,AISDLSKGYNEQF
TRBV4-1,.,ASSHEPGQGTDTQY
TRBV5-5,.,ASSLLSATNEKLF
TRBV12-3/TRBV12-4,few,ASSPTLAGTGELF